Each of the 10 T cell receptor beta chains below was sequenced from the same sample in a study of T cells in Graves' hyperthyroidism and ophthalmopathy. The CDR3 regions of TCR beta were amplified from RNA transcripts. When the TCR CDR3 underwent first-round RT-PCR, the HTBI primer set was used. TCRdb re-derived calls from the multiplex PCR reads in MiXCR, one entry per CDR3 protein. This sample has roughly 500,000 distinct CDR3 sequences, with approximately 49% found just once. What was sequenced was peripheral blood or thyroid tissue (not recorded which). The source is an adult woman with Graves' disease, either hyperthyroidism or ophthalmopathy (not recorded which).

This clonotype was counted between two and nine times. This chain connects TRBV18 to TRBJ1-4; D may be TRBD1 (6 bases). The V gene's germline CDR1 is KGHSH and CDR2 LQKENI. Trimming stripped 1 base from V and 5 bases from J, with 11 bases between. This CDR3 has 15 residues. As DNA, the CDR3 is TGTGCCAGCTCACCACGGACAGCCCTAAATGAAAAACTGTTTTTT. Protein sequence: CASSPRTALNEKLFF.

This clonotype appeared a few times. This CDR3 is CSVGTDGQPQHF. CDR3 bases: TGCAGCGTAGGGACAGACGGTCAGCCCCAGCATTTT. The rearrangement uses TRBV29-1 and TRBJ1-5; TRBD1 agrees at 7 bases. After removal of 6 bases from V and 6 bases from J, the junction contained 5 bases not matched to a gene. This CDR3 is 12 amino acids long. Per germline, CDR1 SQVTM and CDR2 ANQGSEA.

Ten or more counts support this clonotype. The chain is built from TRBV20-1 and TRBJ1-5; D uncertain. The V gene lost 2 bases and the J gene lost 3 bases, with 5 bases spanning the gap. From germline, CDR1 is DFQATT and CDR2 SNEGSKA (reference sequence). The CDR3 is 12 residues long. CDR3 bases: TGCAGTGCTAGATCAAACAATCAGCCCCAGCATTTT. This encodes CSARSNNQPQHF.

The chain uses TRBV28 and TRBJ1-1; 7 positions match TRBD1. The CDR3 runs to 15 residues. Germline CDR1 reads MDHEN; CDR2 reads SYDVKM. J gave up 4 bases and V 6 bases, and 11 bases lay outside the gene matches. The chain's CDR3 is CASSPSPRQGTEAFF. CDR3 DNA: TGTGCCAGCAGCCCGTCCCCACGACAGGGCACTGAAGCTTTCTTT. Combining the CDR3 with reference TRBV28 and TRBJ1-1 gives the whole variable domain DVKVTQSSRYLVKRTGEKVFLECVQDMDHENMFWYRQDPGLGLRLIYFSYDVKMKEKGDIPEGYSVSREKKERFSLILESASTNQTSMYLCASSPSPRQGTEAFFGQGTRLTVV.

Comments on this clonotype: Because it lacks the conserved phenylalanine or tryptophan at the end, this CDR3 is likely a read error. V gene TRBV6-1 combines with J gene TRBJ1-2, with D maybe TRBD1 (5 bases). V gave up 5 bases and J gave up 0 bases, with 16 bases separating them. CDR1 and CDR2 from the germline V gene are MNHNS and SASEGT. The CDR3 runs to 16 residues. DNA for the CDR3: TGTGCCAGCAGTATGGTTCAAGGGGCCACTAACTATGGCTACACCCTC. This encodes CASSMVQGATNYGYTL.

This chain links TRBV20-1 with TRBJ1-2; D is ambiguous. Germline lookup yields CDR1 DFQATT and CDR2 SNEGSKA (reference sequence). This CDR3 is 14 amino acids long. Trimming removed 0 bases from V and 4 bases from J, with 12 bases in between. The CDR3 DNA follows: TGCAGTGCTAGAGAGCTAGCGGGTCCCTATGGCTACACCTTC. As protein: CSARELAGPYGYTF.

The chain recombines TRBV20-1 with TRBJ1-2; 7 bases align to TRBD1. The V and J ends lost 2 bases and 3 bases, in that order; junction bases with no gene match: 9. The CDR3 length is 15 residues. Looked up from germline, CDR1 is DFQATT and CDR2 is SNEGSKA (reference sequence). CDR3 DNA sequence: TGCAGTGCTAGACCCGGAGGGGGCGGAGACTATGGCTACACCTTC. Encoded protein: CSARPGGGGDYGYTF.

The chain carries TRBV5-4 and TRBJ1-2; possibly TRBD1 for D (5 bases). Germline CDR1 is SGHNT and CDR2 is YYREEE (reference sequence). V gave up 0 bases and J gave up 8 bases, with 17 bases separating them. This CDR3 has 15 amino acids. The CDR3 spells CASSLGWGGPAGYTF. The CDR3 DNA reads TGTGCCAGCAGCTTGGGGTGGGGGGGACCGGCGGGCTACACCTTC.

The V call is TRBV10-3, the J call TRBJ1-1; possibly TRBD1 for D (6 bases). V shed 6 bases and J shed 1 base, with 12 bases lying between them. Germline values: CDR1 ENHRY, CDR2 SYGVKD. The CDR3 consists of 14 residues. The CDR3 DNA follows: TGTGCCATCAGCGTCGACAGGAGGAACACTGAAGCTTTCTTT. The encoded protein is CAISVDRRNTEAFF.

This clonotype was picked up many times. The V and J genes are TRBV20-1 and TRBJ1-5; TRBD1 might be the D (6 bases). CDR3 length: 12 residues. Germline assignment: CDR1 DFQATT and CDR2 SNEGSKA (reference sequence). V was shortened by 0 bases and J by 10 bases, with 10 bases between the two germline ends. The CDR3 is CSAREPGQPQHF. CDR3 bases: TGCAGTGCTAGAGAGCCGGGACAACCCCAGCATTTT.